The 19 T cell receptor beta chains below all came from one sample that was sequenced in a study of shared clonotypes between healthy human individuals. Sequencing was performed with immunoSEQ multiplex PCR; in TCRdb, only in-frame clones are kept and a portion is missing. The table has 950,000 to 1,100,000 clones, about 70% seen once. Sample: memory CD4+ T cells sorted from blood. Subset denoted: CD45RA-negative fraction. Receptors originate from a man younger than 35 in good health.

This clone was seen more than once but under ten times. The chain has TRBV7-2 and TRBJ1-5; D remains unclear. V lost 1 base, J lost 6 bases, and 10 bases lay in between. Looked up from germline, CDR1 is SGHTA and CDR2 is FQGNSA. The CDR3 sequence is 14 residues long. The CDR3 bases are TGTGCCAGCAGCTTAGGGGGAGGTCCTCAGCCCCAGCATTTT. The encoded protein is CASSLGGGPQPQHF. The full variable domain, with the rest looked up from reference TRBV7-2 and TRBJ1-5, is GAGVSQSPSNKVTEKGKDVELRCDPISGHTALYWYRQSLGQGLEFLIYFQGNSAPDKSGLPSDRFSAERTGGSVSTLTIQRTQQEDSAVYLCASSLGGGPQPQHFGDGTRLSIL.

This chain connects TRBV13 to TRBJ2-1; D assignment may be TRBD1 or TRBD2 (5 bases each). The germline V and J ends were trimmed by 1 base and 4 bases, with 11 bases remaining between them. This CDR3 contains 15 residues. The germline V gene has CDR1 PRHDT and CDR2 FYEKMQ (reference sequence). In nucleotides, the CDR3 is TGTGCCAGCAGCTTAGACGGGACCCCATACAATGAGCAGTTCTTC. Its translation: CASSLDGTPYNEQFF.

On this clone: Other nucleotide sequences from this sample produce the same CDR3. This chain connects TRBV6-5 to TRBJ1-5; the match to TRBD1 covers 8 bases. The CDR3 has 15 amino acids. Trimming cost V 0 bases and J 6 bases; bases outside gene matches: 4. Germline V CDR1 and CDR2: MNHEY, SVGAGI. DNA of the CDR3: TGTGCCAGCAGTTACTCCCAGGGGGCTGGTCAGCCCCAGCATTTT. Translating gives CASSYSQGAGQPQHF.

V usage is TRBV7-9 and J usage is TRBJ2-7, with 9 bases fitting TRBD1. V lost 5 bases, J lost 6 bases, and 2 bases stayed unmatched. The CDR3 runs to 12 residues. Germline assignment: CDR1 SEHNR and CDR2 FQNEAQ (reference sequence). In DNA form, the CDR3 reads TGTGCCAGCAGCATGACAGGGGGCGAGCAGTACTTC. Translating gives CASSMTGGEQYF.

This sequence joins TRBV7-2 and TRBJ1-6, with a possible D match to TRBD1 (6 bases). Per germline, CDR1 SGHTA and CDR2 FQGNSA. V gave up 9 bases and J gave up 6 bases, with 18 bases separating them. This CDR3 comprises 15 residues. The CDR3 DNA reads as TGTGCCAGTTACTTCAGGGGTTTCGGTAATTCACCCCTCCACTTT. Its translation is CASYFRGFGNSPLHF.

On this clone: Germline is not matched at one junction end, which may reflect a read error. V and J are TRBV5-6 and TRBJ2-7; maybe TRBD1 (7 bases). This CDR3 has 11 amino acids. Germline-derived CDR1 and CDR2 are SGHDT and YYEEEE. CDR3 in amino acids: CASSLINRGGF. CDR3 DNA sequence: TGTGCCAGCAGCTTGATTAACAGGGGAGGCTTC.

The CDR3 bases are TGTGCTAGTGGTCTTAATGTGGAGACCCAGTACTTC. This sequence encodes CASGLNVETQYF. The chain carries TRBV12-5 and TRBJ2-5; D is uncertain. Germline V lookup: CDR1 LGHNT, CDR2 FRNRAP. This CDR3 comprises 12 residues. The V end was cut by 5 bases, the J end by 5 bases, with 9 bases between.

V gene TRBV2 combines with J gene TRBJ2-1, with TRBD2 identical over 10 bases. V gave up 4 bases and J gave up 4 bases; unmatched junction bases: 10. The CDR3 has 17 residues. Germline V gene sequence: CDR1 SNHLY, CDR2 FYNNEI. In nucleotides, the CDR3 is TGTGCCAGCAGTGGAGGGGTCCTAGCGGGGGCATACAATGAGCAGTTCTTC. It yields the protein CASSGGVLAGAYNEQFF.

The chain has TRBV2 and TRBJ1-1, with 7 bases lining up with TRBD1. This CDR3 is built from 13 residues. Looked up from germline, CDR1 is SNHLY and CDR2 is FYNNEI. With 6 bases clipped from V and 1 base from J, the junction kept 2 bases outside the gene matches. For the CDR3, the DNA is TGTGCCAGCAGGACAGGGCAGAACACTGAAGCTTTCTTT. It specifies CASRTGQNTEAFF.

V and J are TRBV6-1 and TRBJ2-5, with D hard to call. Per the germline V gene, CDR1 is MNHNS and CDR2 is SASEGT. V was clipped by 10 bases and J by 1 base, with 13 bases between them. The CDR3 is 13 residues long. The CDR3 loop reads CATSAWPQETQYF. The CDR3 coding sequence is TGTGCCACCTCTGCTTGGCCCCAAGAGACCCAGTACTTC.

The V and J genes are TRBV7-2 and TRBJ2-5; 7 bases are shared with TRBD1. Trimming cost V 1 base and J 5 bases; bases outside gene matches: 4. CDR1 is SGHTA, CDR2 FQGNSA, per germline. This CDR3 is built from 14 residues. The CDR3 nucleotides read TGTGCCAGCAGCTTAGGACAGGGATGGGAGACCCAGTACTTC. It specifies CASSLGQGWETQYF.

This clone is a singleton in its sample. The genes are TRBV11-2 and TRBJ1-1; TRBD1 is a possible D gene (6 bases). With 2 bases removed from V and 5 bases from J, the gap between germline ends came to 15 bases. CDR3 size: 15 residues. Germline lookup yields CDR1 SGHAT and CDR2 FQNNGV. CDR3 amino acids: CASSLTVGGRTEAFF. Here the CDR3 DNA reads TGTGCCAGCAGCTTAACGGTAGGGGGGCGGACTGAAGCTTTCTTT. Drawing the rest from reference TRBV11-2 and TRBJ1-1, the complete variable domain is EAGVAQSPRYKIIEKRQSVAFWCNPISGHATLYWYQQILGQGPKLLIQFQNNGVVDDSQLPKDRFSAERLKGVDSTLKIQPAKLEDSAVYLCASSLTVGGRTEAFFGQGTRLTVV.

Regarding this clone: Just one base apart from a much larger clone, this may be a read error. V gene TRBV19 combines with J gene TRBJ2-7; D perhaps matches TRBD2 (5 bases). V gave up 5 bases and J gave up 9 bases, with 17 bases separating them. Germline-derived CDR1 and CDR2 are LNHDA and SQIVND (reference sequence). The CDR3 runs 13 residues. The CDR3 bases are TGTGCCAGTAGTCCACTAGGCATCCCCGGGCAGTACTTC. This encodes CASSPLGIPGQYF.

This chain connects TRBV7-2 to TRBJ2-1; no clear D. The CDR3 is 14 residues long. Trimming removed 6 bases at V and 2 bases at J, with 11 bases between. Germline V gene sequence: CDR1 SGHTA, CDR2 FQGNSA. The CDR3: CASSRLNAYNEQFF. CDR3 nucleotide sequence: TGTGCCAGCAGTCGCTTAAACGCCTACAATGAGCAGTTCTTC. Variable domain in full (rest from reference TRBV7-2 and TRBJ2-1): GAGVSQSPSNKVTEKGKDVELRCDPISGHTALYWYRQSLGQGLEFLIYFQGNSAPDKSGLPSDRFSAERTGGSVSTLTIQRTQQEDSAVYLCASSRLNAYNEQFFGPGTRLTVL.

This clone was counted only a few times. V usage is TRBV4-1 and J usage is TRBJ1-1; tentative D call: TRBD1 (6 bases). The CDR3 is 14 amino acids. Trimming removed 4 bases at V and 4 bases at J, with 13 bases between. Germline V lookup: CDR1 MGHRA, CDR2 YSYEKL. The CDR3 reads CASSRGEQGTEAFF. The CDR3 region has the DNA TGCGCCAGCAGCCGGGGGGAACAGGGCACTGAAGCTTTCTTT.

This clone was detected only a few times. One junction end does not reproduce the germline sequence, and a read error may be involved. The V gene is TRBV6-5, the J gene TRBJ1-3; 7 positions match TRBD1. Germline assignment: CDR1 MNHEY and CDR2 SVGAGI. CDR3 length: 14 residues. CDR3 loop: CASRITKGTAPSQF. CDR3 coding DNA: TGTGCCAGCAGGATTACGAAAGGGACAGCCCCGAGCCAATTT.

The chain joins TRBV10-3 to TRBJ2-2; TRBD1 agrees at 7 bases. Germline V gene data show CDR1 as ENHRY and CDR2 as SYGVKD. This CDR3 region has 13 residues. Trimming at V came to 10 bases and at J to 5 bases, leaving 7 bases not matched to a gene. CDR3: CASLGTETGELFF. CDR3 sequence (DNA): TGTGCCAGCCTGGGGACAGAGACCGGGGAGCTGTTTTTT.

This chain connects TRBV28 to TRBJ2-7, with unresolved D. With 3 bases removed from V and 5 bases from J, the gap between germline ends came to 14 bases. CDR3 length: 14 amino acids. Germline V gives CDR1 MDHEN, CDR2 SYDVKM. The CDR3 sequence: CASSLVQTNHEQYF. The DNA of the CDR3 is TGTGCCAGCAGTTTGGTCCAGACAAACCACGAGCAGTACTTC.

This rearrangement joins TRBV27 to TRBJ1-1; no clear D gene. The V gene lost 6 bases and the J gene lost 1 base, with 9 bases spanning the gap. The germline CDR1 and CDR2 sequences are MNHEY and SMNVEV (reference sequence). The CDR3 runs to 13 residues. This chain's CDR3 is CASSQTPNTEAFF. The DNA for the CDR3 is TGTGCCAGCAGCCAGACACCGAACACTGAAGCTTTCTTT.